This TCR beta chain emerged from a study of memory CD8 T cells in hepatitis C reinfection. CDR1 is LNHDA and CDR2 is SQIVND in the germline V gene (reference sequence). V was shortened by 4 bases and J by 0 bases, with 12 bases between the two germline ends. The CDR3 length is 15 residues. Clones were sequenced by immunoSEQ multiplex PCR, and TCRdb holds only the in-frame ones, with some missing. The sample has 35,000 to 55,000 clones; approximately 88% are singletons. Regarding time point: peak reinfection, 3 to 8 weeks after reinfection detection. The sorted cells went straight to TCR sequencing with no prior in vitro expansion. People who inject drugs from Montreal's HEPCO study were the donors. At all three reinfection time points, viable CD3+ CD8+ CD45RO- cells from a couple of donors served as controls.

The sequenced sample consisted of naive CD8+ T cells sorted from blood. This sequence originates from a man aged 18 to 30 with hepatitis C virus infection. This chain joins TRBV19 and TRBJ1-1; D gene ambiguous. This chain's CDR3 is CASSSGSSVNTEAFF. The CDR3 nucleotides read TGTGCCAGTAGTAGCGGTTCCTCGGTGAACACTGAAGCTTTCTTT.